The source of this TCR beta chain is a study of T-cell reconstitution after alpha-beta-depleted transplantation in children. Trimming removed 4 bases at V and 2 bases at J, with 10 bases between. Germline assignment: CDR1 LNHNV and CDR2 YYDKDF (reference sequence). The CDR3 totals 14 residues. Unique molecular identifiers were incorporated during preparation of the TCRbeta library. MiXCR was run by TCRdb on the PCR reads, yielding one entry per CDR3 protein. The table includes hundreds of thousands of distinct CDR3 sequences, 9.5% to 15% detected once. This clonotype was seen repeatedly, ten times or more.

This clonotype was obtained from a human donor who donated a stem cell graft to a child with combined immunodeficiency. The specimen comprised PBMCs from the stem cell graft donor, sampled from the stem cell graft. This chain joins TRBV15 and TRBJ2-3; D gene uncertain. CDR3 region: CATSTPYITDTQYF. In nucleotides, the CDR3 is TGTGCCACCAGCACACCTTATATCACAGATACGCAGTATTTT.